One and the same sample provided the 16 T cell receptor beta chains below, sequenced in a study of blood T cells in healthy people across ages. A second about 7 to 11 cycle PCR used barcoded and J-beta primers. TCRdb re-analysed the 5' RACE reads in MiXCR, keeping a single row per CDR3 protein. The sample carries around 1.5 million distinct CDR3 sequences, around 39% recorded once. Sequenced: blood. The receptor source for this set is a woman aged 18-29 years in good health.

J is TRBJ2-7 and V is TRBV5-1; D gene ambiguous. Trimming removed 3 bases from V and 7 bases from J, with 17 bases in between. The CDR3 runs to 14 residues. CDR1 is SGHRS, CDR2 YFSETQ, per germline. The DNA for the CDR3 is TGCGCCAGCAGCTGGCTAGGACCCCCGGGTGAGCAGTACTTC. This gives the protein CASSWLGPPGEQYF. Filled out from reference TRBV5-1 and TRBJ2-7, the complete variable domain reads KAGVTQTPRYLIKTRGQQVTLSCSPISGHRSVSWYQQTPGQGLQFLFEYFSETQRNKGNFPGRFSGRQFSNSRSEMNVSTLELGDSALYLCASSWLGPPGEQYFGPGTRLTVT.

This clonotype was counted between two and nine times. The V gene is TRBV4-1, the J gene TRBJ2-1; D unresolved. CDR1 MGHRA and CDR2 YSYEKL come from the germline V gene. Trimming removed 1 base at V and 12 bases at J, with 13 bases between. The CDR3 consists of 13 residues. The CDR3 DNA is TGCGCCAGCAGCCAAGGTGCGGCGCTCGGGCAGTTCTTC. Protein sequence: CASSQGAALGQFF.

In this sample, this clonotype turned up many times. This chain joins TRBV6-5 and TRBJ1-2, with D possibly TRBD1 on 5 matching bases. The germline V gene encodes CDR1 MNHEY and CDR2 SVGAGI. The CDR3 runs 12 residues. Trimming stripped 5 bases from V and 4 bases from J, with 8 bases between. The chain's CDR3 is CASSADSYGYTF. The DNA for the CDR3 is TGTGCCAGCAGTGCCGACAGCTATGGCTACACCTTC.

CDR3 sequence reads: CASMIAGGGEQFF. DNA for the CDR3: TGTGCCAGCATGATAGCGGGGGGGGGCGAGCAGTTCTTC. The rearrangement joins TRBV6-5 to TRBJ2-1; the match to TRBD2 covers 11 bases. The CDR3 covers 13 residues. With V trimmed by 7 bases and J by 10 bases, 6 bases remained unmatched. The germline V gene encodes CDR1 MNHEY and CDR2 SVGAGI.

The chain couples TRBV12-3 or TRBV12-4 to TRBJ2-5, with 13 bases aligning to TRBD2. The ends lost 7 bases at V and 7 bases at J; junction bases unmatched: 12. This CDR3 is built from 16 residues. CDR3 protein: CASTAPGLAGSGTQYF. The DNA for the CDR3 is TGTGCCAGCACCGCGCCGGGACTAGCGGGGTCAGGGACCCAGTACTTC.

The genes are TRBV4-2 and TRBJ2-7; D is uncertain. CDR1 is LGHNA, CDR2 YNFKEQ, per germline. V lost 0 bases and J 4 bases, leaving 10 bases between the germline ends. The CDR3 loop spans 14 amino acids. This CDR3 is CASSQEATFYEQYF. The CDR3 nucleotides read TGTGCCAGCAGCCAAGAGGCAACCTTTTACGAGCAGTACTTC.

This clonotype showed up just once. It may be a read error: a sequence one base away is much more abundant. The CDR3 DNA sequence: TGCGCCAGCAGCTTGGTTTCTGGGGCACATGAGCAGTACTTC. Residues: CASSLVSGAHEQYF. The chain links TRBV5-1 to TRBJ2-5, with D possibly being TRBD1 (5 bases). The CDR3 consists of 14 residues. Trimming stripped 0 bases from V and 11 bases from J, with 17 bases between. CDR1 SGHRS and CDR2 YFSETQ come from the germline V gene.

For the CDR3, the DNA is TGTGCCAGTAGGAGAATAACGGGGGCATTATCGGATACGCAGTATTTT. Translation: CASRRITGALSDTQYF. This chain uses TRBV19 with TRBJ2-3; D is possibly TRBD1 or TRBD2 (6 bases each). The CDR3 runs 16 residues. In germline, CDR1 is LNHDA, CDR2 SQIVND (reference sequence). V lost 6 bases, J lost 6 bases, and 22 bases lay in between.

V gene TRBV12-3 or TRBV12-4 combines with J gene TRBJ1-2, with D possibly TRBD1 on 5 matching bases. The CDR3 is made up of 14 amino acids. V lost 6 bases to trimming and J lost 0 bases, with 11 bases between them. Here the CDR3 DNA reads TGTGCCAGCAGACGGACAAGCTCTAACTATGGCTACACCTTC. It translates to CASRRTSSNYGYTF.

This clonotype has just a few counts. The chain carries TRBV3-1 and TRBJ2-7; D tentatively fits TRBD1 or TRBD2 (5 bases each). The germline gives CDR1 LGHDT, CDR2 YNNKEL (reference sequence). V dropped 3 bases and J dropped 3 bases, with 9 bases sitting between them. CDR3 size: 13 residues. CDR3 in DNA: TGTGCCAGCAGCCAGGGACCAGTCTACGAGCAGTACTTC. Translating it yields CASSQGPVYEQYF.

The genes are TRBV28 and TRBJ2-7, with 13 bases lining up with TRBD2. V lost 4 bases to trimming and J lost 1 base; unmatched junction nucleotides: 7. Germline-derived CDR1 and CDR2 are MDHEN and SYDVKM. The length of the CDR3 is 17 residues. CDR3 nucleotides: TGTGCCAGCAGTTCCGGACTAGCGGGAGTAATATCCTACGAGCAGTACTTC. Translated, it gives CASSSGLAGVISYEQYF.

The CDR3 sequence: CASSRDRTGRSGGWNEQFF. The CDR3, as DNA: TGCGCCAGCAGCAGAGACCGGACAGGGCGCAGCGGGGGGTGGAATGAGCAGTTCTTC. The genes are TRBV5-1 and TRBJ2-1; possible D gene TRBD2, 9 bases. This CDR3 region has 19 residues. V shed 4 bases and J shed 7 bases, with 30 bases lying between them. Germline lookup yields CDR1 SGHRS and CDR2 YFSETQ.

This chain connects TRBV10-3 to TRBJ2-7; D may be TRBD2 (6 bases). Gene TRBJ2-5 matches the end of the DNA better, so the J call may be wrong. In germline, CDR1 is ENHRY, CDR2 SYGVKD. The CDR3 is 16 residues long. The CDR3 here is CAISESGTGVGETQYF. The DNA of the CDR3 is TGTGCCATCAGTGAGTCTGGGACGGGGGTCGGGGAGACCCAGTACTTC.

This chain connects TRBV20-1 to TRBJ1-2; D is ambiguous. Germline V gene lookup returns CDR1 DFQATT and CDR2 SNEGSKA (reference sequence). This CDR3 is 13 amino acids long. Trimming took off 6 bases at V and 4 bases at J, with 15 bases between the two ends. CDR3 protein: CSASDRTTYGYTF. CDR3 in DNA: TGCAGTGCCAGCGACCGGACCACCTATGGCTACACCTTC.

This clonotype has a handful of counts. The chain has TRBV24-1 and TRBJ2-3; TRBD2 matches at 8 bases. The germline V gene has CDR1 KGHDR and CDR2 SFDVKD. V lost 4 bases to trimming and J lost 0 bases; unmatched junction nucleotides: 8. This CDR3 has 17 residues. The CDR3, as DNA: TGTGCCACCAGTGACCTCCCGGGACTAGGTAGCACAGATACGCAGTATTTT. Encoded protein: CATSDLPGLGSTDTQYF.

The V gene is TRBV27, the J gene TRBJ2-3; D may correspond to TRBD1 or TRBD2 (6 bases each). Germline V gives CDR1 MNHEY, CDR2 SMNVEV (reference sequence). The CDR3 is 16 amino acids. V lost 5 bases to trimming and J lost 1 base, with 16 bases between them. CDR3 bases: TGTGCCAGCAGTACCAACAGGGAGGTGGGCACAGATACGCAGTATTTT. Encoded protein: CASSTNREVGTDTQYF.